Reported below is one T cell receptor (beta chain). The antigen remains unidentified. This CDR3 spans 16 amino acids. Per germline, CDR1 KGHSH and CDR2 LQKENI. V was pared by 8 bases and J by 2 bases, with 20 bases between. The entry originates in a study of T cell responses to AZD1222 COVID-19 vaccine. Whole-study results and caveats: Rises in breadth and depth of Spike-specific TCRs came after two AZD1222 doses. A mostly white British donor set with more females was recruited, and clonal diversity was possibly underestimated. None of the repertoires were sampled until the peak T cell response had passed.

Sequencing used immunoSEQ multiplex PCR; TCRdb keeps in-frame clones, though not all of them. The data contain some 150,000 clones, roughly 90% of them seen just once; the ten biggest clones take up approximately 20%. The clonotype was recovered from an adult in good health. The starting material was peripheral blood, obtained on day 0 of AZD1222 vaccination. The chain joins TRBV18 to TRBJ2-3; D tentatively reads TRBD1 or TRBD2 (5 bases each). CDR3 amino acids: CASQTSGTVSTDTQYF. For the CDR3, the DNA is TGTGCCAGCCAAACCTCCGGGACGGTTTCCACAGATACGCAGTATTTT.